The text below deals with one T cell receptor (beta chain). Antigen: not known. The V gene lost 4 bases and the J gene lost 5 bases, with 15 bases spanning the gap. The CDR3 is made up of 14 amino acids. Germline CDR1 and CDR2: MNHNY and SVGAGI (reference sequence). The record originates from a study of T cell responses to AZD1222 COVID-19 vaccine. Study-wide points: Females outnumbered males among donors, who were mostly white British; clonal diversity was possibly underestimated.

Using immunoSEQ multiplex PCR, the repertoire was profiled, and TCRdb retains in-frame clones only, with some absent. The sample consists of 100,000 to 120,000 clones, about nine tenths of them appearing once. The source was peripheral blood, collected on day 0 of MenACWY control vaccination. The receptor was isolated from an adult in good health. This chain uses TRBV6-6 with TRBJ2-7, with TRBD1 as a possible D gene (6 bases). The chain's CDR3 is CASSFWTEVDEQYF. The DNA for the CDR3 is TGTGCCAGCAGTTTCTGGACAGAGGTGGACGAGCAGTACTTC.